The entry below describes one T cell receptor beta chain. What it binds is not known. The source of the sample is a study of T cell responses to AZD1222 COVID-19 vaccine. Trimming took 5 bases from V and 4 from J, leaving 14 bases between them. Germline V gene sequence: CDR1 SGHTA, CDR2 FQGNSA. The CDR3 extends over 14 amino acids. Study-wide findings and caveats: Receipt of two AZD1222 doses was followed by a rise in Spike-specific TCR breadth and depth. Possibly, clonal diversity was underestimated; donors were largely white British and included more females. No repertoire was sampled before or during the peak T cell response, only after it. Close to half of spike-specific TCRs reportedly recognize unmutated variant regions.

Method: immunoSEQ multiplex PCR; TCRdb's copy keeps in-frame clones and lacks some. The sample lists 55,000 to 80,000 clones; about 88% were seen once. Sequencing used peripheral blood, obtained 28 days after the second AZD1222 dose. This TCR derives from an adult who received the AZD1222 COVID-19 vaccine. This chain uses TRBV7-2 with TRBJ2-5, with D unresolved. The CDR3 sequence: CASSPSFPGETQYF. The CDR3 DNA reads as TGTGCCAGCAGCCCCTCGTTTCCCGGAGAGACCCAGTACTTC.